This TCR beta chain was captured by sequencing in a study of T-cell reconstitution after alpha-beta-depleted transplantation in children. The CDR3 loop spans 15 amino acids. CDR1 and CDR2 (germline): SGHTA, FQGNSA. J gave up 5 bases and V 4 bases, and 4 bases lay outside the gene matches. This clonotype was detected many times. TCRbeta library construction was performed incorporating unique molecular identifiers. TCRdb independently ran MiXCR on the PCR reads; one entry per CDR3 protein. The table has some 640,000 distinct CDR3 sequences, over 15% seen once. This receptor was obtained from a human donor who donated a stem cell graft to a child with acute myeloid leukemia. The specimen comprised PBMCs from the stem cell graft donor, sampled from the stem cell graft. The chain carries TRBV7-2 and TRBJ2-1, with 11 bases aligning to TRBD2. This chain's CDR3 is CASSYSGGGNNEQFF. CDR3 sequence (DNA): TGTGCCAGCAGCTATAGCGGGGGGGGAAACAATGAGCAGTTCTTC.